Below are 18 T cell receptor beta chains sequenced from a single sample in a study of OX40 agonist ivuxolimab in advanced cancers. The repertoire was sequenced with immunoSEQ multiplex PCR; TCRdb's copy has only in-frame clones and lacks some. The top ten hold roughly 32% of the sample, which has under 20,000 clones, around 74% seen once. Sequences were derived from CD4+ or CD8+ T cells sorted from blood, sampled in a trial of the OX40 agonist ivuxolimab. The receptors were gathered from an adult with an advanced solid tumor such as melanoma, head and neck, liver or kidney cancer.

This clone has a handful of counts. The V gene is TRBV29-1, the J gene TRBJ2-3; TRBD1 matches 9 bases. This CDR3 spans 16 amino acids. V lost 4 bases to trimming and J lost 5 bases; unmatched junction nucleotides: 13. The germline CDR1 and CDR2 sequences are SQVTM and ANQGSEA. The CDR3 nucleotides read TGCAGCGTTGTGTTTGGGACAGGGAAGGAAGGAGATACGCAGTATTTT. Translating it yields CSVVFGTGKEGDTQYF.

In DNA, the CDR3 is TGTGCCAGCAGCCAAGAAAGACTAGCAGAGACCCAGTACTTC. Amino acid sequence: CASSQERLAETQYF. J is TRBJ2-5 and V is TRBV4-2, with 7 positions matching TRBD2. Germline CDR1 LGHNA, CDR2 YNFKEQ. The CDR3 length is 14 residues. The V and J ends lost 0 bases and 4 bases, in that order; junction bases with no gene match: 2.

This clone was seen a single time. This chain joins TRBV13 and TRBJ2-1; 9 positions agree with TRBD2. V was pared by 3 bases and J by 4 bases, with 4 bases of the junction left unmatched. Germline assignment: CDR1 PRHDT and CDR2 FYEKMQ (reference sequence). The CDR3 totals 15 residues. The CDR3 DNA follows: TGTGCCAGCAGCTTTAGCGGGGGACTTTACAATGAGCAGTTCTTC. Residues: CASSFSGGLYNEQFF.

Concerning this clone itself: Other DNA sequences within the sample encode an identical CDR3. V usage is TRBV27 and J usage is TRBJ2-7; D perhaps matches TRBD1 (6 bases). This CDR3 has 15 residues. The germline V gene has CDR1 MNHEY and CDR2 SMNVEV (reference sequence). The ends were cut back, 6 bases at V and 4 bases at J, with 19 bases in the middle. CDR3 nucleotides: TGTGCCAGCAGCACCTTCGAGGGGGACCCTTACGAGCAGTACTTC. Its translation is CASSTFEGDPYEQYF.

The chain is built from TRBV28 and TRBJ2-7, with 7 positions matching TRBD1. The CDR3 is 15 amino acids. V was clipped by 3 bases and J by 1 base; unmatched bases: 6. Germline CDR1 and CDR2: MDHEN and SYDVKM. The CDR3 loop is CASSLRTGSSYEQYF. CDR3 DNA: TGTGCCAGCAGTTTGAGGACAGGCTCATCCTACGAGCAGTACTTC.

This chain uses TRBV27 with TRBJ2-3; no clear D. Looked up from germline, CDR1 is MNHEY and CDR2 is SMNVEV (reference sequence). The CDR3 extends over 14 amino acids. V shed 3 bases and J shed 0 bases, with 7 bases lying between them. The CDR3 DNA is TGTGCCAGCAGTTTTTGGGGTAGCACAGATACGCAGTATTTT. It codes for CASSFWGSTDTQYF.

The chain recombines TRBV12-5 with TRBJ2-7; TRBD1 matches 9 bases. This CDR3 contains 16 residues. Looked up from germline, CDR1 is LGHNT and CDR2 is FRNRAP. The V and J ends lost 0 bases and 1 base, in that order; junction bases with no gene match: 4. CDR3 sequence: CASGLVLGTGSYEQYF. The CDR3 DNA reads TGTGCTAGTGGTTTGGTACTCGGGACAGGGTCCTACGAGCAGTACTTC.

V gene TRBV7-9 combines with J gene TRBJ2-1; 7 nucleotides line up with TRBD2. The germline V gene has CDR1 SEHNR and CDR2 FQNEAQ (reference sequence). The CDR3 spans 16 residues. With V trimmed by 3 bases and J by 0 bases, 5 bases remained unmatched. The CDR3 nucleotides read TGTGCCAGCAGCTTCTTCGGGGGGAGCTCCTACAATGAGCAGTTCTTC. This translates into CASSFFGGSSYNEQFF.

The chain is built from TRBV5-1 and TRBJ1-1, with D perhaps matching TRBD1 (5 bases). This CDR3 region has 15 residues. Germline V gene data show CDR1 as SGHRS and CDR2 as YFSETQ. Trimming removed 7 bases at V and 3 bases at J, with 19 bases between. The CDR3 sequence is CASRGLLSRDTEAFF. The CDR3 DNA reads as TGCGCCAGCCGGGGACTTCTCTCGCGTGACACTGAAGCTTTCTTT.

The chain employs TRBV4-1 and TRBJ1-5; the D gene is possibly TRBD1 (6 bases). Germline V lookup: CDR1 MGHRA, CDR2 YSYEKL. V lost 2 bases and J 7 bases, leaving 15 bases between the germline ends. The length of the CDR3 is 15 residues. The CDR3 region has the DNA TGCGCCAGCAGCCAACACACACAGGGTTCCCAGCCCCAGCATTTT. Translated, it gives CASSQHTQGSQPQHF.

The V and J genes are TRBV7-2 and TRBJ1-6; D uncertain. V lost 6 bases and J lost 3, with 12 bases in between. Looked up from germline, CDR1 is SGHTA and CDR2 is FQGNSA. This CDR3 comprises 15 residues. The DNA of the CDR3 is TGTGCCAGCAGATTAAACCTAAGCTATAATTCACCCCTCCACTTT. It encodes CASRLNLSYNSPLHF.

This clone was seen once. The chain joins TRBV5-1 to TRBJ1-3; a weak D match, TRBD1 (6 bases). V lost 4 bases and J lost 0, with 14 bases in between. The CDR3 totals 16 residues. Germline V gene data show CDR1 as SGHRS and CDR2 as YFSETQ. In DNA, the CDR3 is TGCGCCAGCAGCGGAGCAGGGGCCCACTCTGGAAACACCATATATTTT. Protein product: CASSGAGAHSGNTIYF.

This clone was seen many times. CDR3 coding DNA: TGTGCCAGCCATTACCCAGGGTCCCACACTGAAGCTTTCTTT. Amino acids: CASHYPGSHTEAFF. This sequence joins TRBV19 and TRBJ1-1; D might be TRBD1 (5 bases). The germline V and J ends were trimmed by 9 bases and 3 bases, with 17 bases remaining between them. The germline V gene has CDR1 LNHDA and CDR2 SQIVND (reference sequence). This CDR3 has 14 residues.

CDR3 in amino acids: CASSLEETLYEQYF. DNA of the CDR3: TGTGCCAGCAGCTTGGAAGAAACACTCTACGAGCAGTACTTC. The chain is built from TRBV7-9 and TRBJ2-7; D not resolved. The V end lost 3 bases, the J end lost 3 bases, and 12 bases lay between the germline ends. This CDR3 comprises 14 residues. Germline CDR1 reads SEHNR; CDR2 reads FQNEAQ (reference sequence).

This clone occurred a few times. CDR3 DNA: TGCGCCAGCAGCCAAGATTACGACAGGGGTAACACCGGGGAGCTGTTTTTT. Amino acid sequence: CASSQDYDRGNTGELFF. The chain recombines TRBV4-3 with TRBJ2-2; 8 nucleotides align to TRBD1. Trimming took 0 bases from V and 2 from J; bases not matched to a gene: 5. CDR3 length: 17 residues. From germline, CDR1 is LGHNA and CDR2 YSLEER.

The chain uses TRBV27 and TRBJ2-7, with D tentatively TRBD1 (5 bases). Looked up from germline, CDR1 is MNHEY and CDR2 is SMNVEV (reference sequence). Trimming took 6 bases from V and 0 from J, leaving 9 bases between them. The CDR3 sequence is 13 residues long. CDR3 DNA: TGTGCCAGCAGGAGACAGCTCTCCTACGAGCAGTACTTC. Its translation is CASRRQLSYEQYF.

The chain uses TRBV12-5 and TRBJ2-7, with 8 bases that match TRBD1. CDR1 and CDR2 from the germline V gene are LGHNT and FRNRAP. The V and J ends lost 1 base and 1 base, in that order; junction bases with no gene match: 6. The CDR3 has 16 residues. The CDR3 protein is CASGLGWGQESYEQYF. The CDR3 bases are TGTGCTAGTGGTTTGGGGTGGGGACAGGAATCCTACGAGCAGTACTTC.

This clone was counted a single time. The chain carries TRBV7-3 and TRBJ2-3; D unresolved. The germline V gene encodes CDR1 SGHTA and CDR2 FQGTGA. Trimming shortened V by 4 bases and J by 6 bases, and 8 bases separated the two germline ends. The CDR3 has 12 amino acids. CDR3 coding DNA: TGTGCCAGCAGCTCCCCGAGGGATACGCAGTATTTT. It codes for CASSSPRDTQYF.